This record concerns one T cell receptor beta chain sequence. This specimen belongs to a study of shared clonotypes between healthy human individuals. Study overall: CD4 naive and CD4 memory each took three plates per donor, while CD8 naive took two and CD8 memory one.

Researchers ran the assay at a deep level. Data came from immunoSEQ multiplex PCR; TCRdb stores just in-frame clones and leaves some out. The sample holds roughly 1 million clones; about 76% are singletons and the top ten take 1.4%. HIV-negative, healthy adults without recent acute infections or vaccinations were the donors. Germline V CDR1 and CDR2: SGHNT, YYREEE (reference sequence). The V and J ends lost 0 bases and 6 bases respectively, with 7 bases between them. The CDR3 covers 12 residues. This receptor was identified in a man younger than 30 in good health. The J gene is TRBJ2-7, the V gene TRBV5-4; D not resolved. Sequenced: memory CD4+ T cells sorted from blood. The sample's subset: CD45RA-negative fraction. CDR3 sequence: CASSLGSSEQYF. In DNA, the CDR3 is TGTGCCAGCAGCTTGGGTAGTTCCGAGCAGTACTTC.